This entry lists 22 T cell receptor beta chains sequenced from one sample in a study of graft-versus-host responses after intestinal transplantation. Assay: immunoSEQ multiplex PCR; the TCRdb copy retains only in-frame clones and omits some. Of 60,000 to 65,000 clones in the sample, over 90% were seen once. No antigen has been identified for these receptors. Source: unstimulated CD8+ T cells sorted from spleen or lymph node cells, taken before transplant. These receptor sequences come from a human donor who was the organ donor for an intestinal transplant.

The chain couples TRBV9 to TRBJ2-5; D is undetermined. The J call may be incorrect, as the DNA end agrees better with TRBJ2-7. Germline-derived CDR1 and CDR2 are SGDLS and YYNGEE. The CDR3 runs 13 residues. Here the CDR3 DNA reads TGTGCCAGCAGCGGCAAGAGCTCCTACGAGCAGTACTTC. Translation: CASSGKSSYEQYF.

This chain uses TRBV30 with TRBJ1-2; D is unresolved. Deletions cut 4 bases from V and 8 bases from J, with 14 bases between. The V gene's germline CDR1 is GTSNPN and CDR2 SVGIG (reference sequence). This CDR3 has 12 amino acids. In nucleotides, the CDR3 is TGTGCCTGGACCTATACCGGGGAGGGCTACACCTTC. This encodes CAWTYTGEGYTF.

This rearrangement joins TRBV28 to TRBJ2-5, with a weak D call TRBD2 (6 bases). V was trimmed by 2 bases and J by 4 bases, leaving 11 bases between them. The CDR3 runs 14 residues. The germline CDR1 and CDR2 sequences are MDHEN and SYDVKM. CDR3 bases: TGTGCCAGCAGTTTAAGGCGGGGTGGAGAGACCCAGTACTTC. Translated: CASSLRRGGETQYF. Using reference TRBV28 and TRBJ2-5 for the parts outside the CDR3, the full variable domain is DVKVTQSSRYLVKRTGEKVFLECVQDMDHENMFWYRQDPGLGLRLIYFSYDVKMKEKGDIPEGYSVSREKKERFSLILESASTNQTSMYLCASSLRRGGETQYFGPGTRLLVL.

J is TRBJ2-2 and V is TRBV27; 9 bases match TRBD2. CDR1 MNHEY and CDR2 SMNVEV come from the germline V gene (reference sequence). The V and J ends lost 4 bases and 5 bases, in that order; junction bases with no gene match: 11. This CDR3 is built from 17 residues. The CDR3 reads CASSYSGGRAATGELFF. The DNA for the CDR3 is TGTGCCAGCAGTTACTCCGGCGGGAGGGCCGCGACCGGGGAGCTGTTTTTT.

This rearrangement joins TRBV21-1 to TRBJ2-7; the tabulated D call, TRBD1, remains unverified against the DNA. TRBV21-1 is an annotated pseudogene. This CDR3 comprises 13 residues. CDR3 sequence (DNA): TGTGCCAGCAGCAAGGGACACAGGTACGAGCAGTACTTC. It translates to CASSKGHRYEQYF.

The chain couples TRBV19 to TRBJ1-3, with D unresolved. Germline V gene lookup returns CDR1 LNHDA and CDR2 SQIVND (reference sequence). The CDR3 is made up of 13 amino acids. V was clipped by 5 bases and J by 5 bases, with 10 bases between them. CDR3 bases: TGTGCCAGTAGTGGGGAGAGCCGAAACACCATATATTTT. Amino acid sequence: CASSGESRNTIYF.

The rearrangement uses TRBV9 and TRBJ2-1; TRBD2 matches at 9 bases. Trimming cost V 3 bases and J 5 bases; bases outside gene matches: 15. Germline CDR1 is SGDLS and CDR2 is YYNGEE. The CDR3 is 18 amino acids. Written as DNA, the CDR3 is TGTGCCAGCAGCGACAACCCACTGGCGGGAGGGCCTCACAATGAGCAGTTCTTC. Its translation: CASSDNPLAGGPHNEQFF.

The chain combines TRBV7-9 with TRBJ2-1; possibly TRBD1 for D (6 bases). Between the trimmed V and J ends, which lost 4 bases and 0 bases, there was a span of 16 bases. CDR1 SEHNR and CDR2 FQNEAQ come from the germline V gene (reference sequence). The CDR3 covers 17 residues. As DNA, the CDR3 is TGTGCCAGCAGCTCCCCAGAGGGGGAGAGCTCCTACAATGAGCAGTTCTTC. It is translated as CASSSPEGESSYNEQFF.

V is TRBV27 and J is TRBJ2-1; 8 bases are shared with TRBD1. J gave up 8 bases and V 3 bases, and 12 bases lay outside the gene matches. The V gene's germline CDR1 is MNHEY and CDR2 SMNVEV (reference sequence). The CDR3 totals 16 residues. The CDR3 reads CASSFYGQGAVHEQFF. The CDR3 nucleotides read TGTGCCAGCAGTTTTTATGGGCAGGGGGCTGTCCATGAGCAGTTCTTC.

The chain joins TRBV5-6 to TRBJ2-3, with no clear D. Trimming shortened V by 2 bases and J by 5 bases, and 3 bases separated the two germline ends. The germline V gene has CDR1 SGHDT and CDR2 YYEEEE. The CDR3 runs to 11 residues. This CDR3 reads CASSFGDTQYF. The DNA for the CDR3 is TGTGCCAGCAGCTTCGGAGATACGCAGTATTTT. The full variable domain, its missing parts supplied by reference TRBV5-6 and TRBJ2-3, is DAGVTQSPTHLIKTRGQQVTLRCSPKSGHDTVSWYQQALGQGPQFIFQYYEEEERQRGNFPDRFSGHQFPNYSSELNVNALLLGDSALYLCASSFGDTQYFGPGTRLTVL.

This clone came up once. The V call is TRBV19, the J call TRBJ2-7; the match to TRBD1 covers 7 bases. The CDR3 extends over 14 amino acids. The V gene's germline CDR1 is LNHDA and CDR2 SQIVND (reference sequence). Trimming at V came to 5 bases and at J to 0 bases, leaving 4 bases not matched to a gene. DNA of the CDR3: TGTGCCAGTAGTGTTGACAGGGTCTCCTACGAGCAGTACTTC. Translated: CASSVDRVSYEQYF.

This clone was observed a few times. The CDR3 reads CATPSQGNYEQYF. CDR3 DNA: TGTGCCACCCCGTCCCAGGGGAACTACGAGCAGTACTTC. V gene TRBV25-1 combines with J gene TRBJ2-7; D is possibly TRBD1 (6 bases). The CDR3 runs 13 residues. CDR1 MGHDK and CDR2 SYGVNS come from the germline V gene. Trimming left V 10 bases short and J 3 bases short, with 16 bases between.

This chain connects TRBV28 to TRBJ2-7, with 7 bases fitting TRBD1. Trimming removed 2 bases from V and 3 bases from J; junction bases left unmatched: 13. Looked up from germline, CDR1 is MDHEN and CDR2 is SYDVKM. This CDR3 is 17 amino acids long. CDR3: CASSLIPRGRWGYEQYF. The CDR3 DNA sequence: TGTGCCAGCAGTTTAATCCCTAGGGGGCGATGGGGCTACGAGCAGTACTTC. Combining the CDR3 with reference TRBV28 and TRBJ2-7 gives the whole variable domain DVKVTQSSRYLVKRTGEKVFLECVQDMDHENMFWYRQDPGLGLRLIYFSYDVKMKEKGDIPEGYSVSREKKERFSLILESASTNQTSMYLCASSLIPRGRWGYEQYFGPGTRLTVT.

This clone has only one observation. The chain carries TRBV19 and TRBJ2-7; 13 positions agree with TRBD2. This CDR3 has 17 residues. Germline CDR1 is LNHDA and CDR2 is SQIVND (reference sequence). Unmatched junction bases numbered 10, after V lost 1 base and J lost 7 bases. This chain's CDR3 is CASSIALGLAGPQEQYF. CDR3 bases: TGTGCCAGTAGTATAGCTTTGGGACTAGCGGGACCGCAAGAGCAGTACTTC.

The gene calls are TRBV7-8 and TRBJ1-5, with 9 bases identical to TRBD1. With V trimmed by 2 bases and J by 3 bases, 2 bases remained unmatched. The CDR3 length is 15 residues. Germline V CDR1 and CDR2: SGHVS, FQNEAQ. This CDR3 reads CASSLRQGVNQPQHF. The CDR3 DNA reads as TGTGCCAGCAGCTTAAGACAGGGGGTCAATCAGCCCCAGCATTTT.

The chain combines TRBV5-4 with TRBJ1-3; TRBD1 agrees at 9 bases. V lost 4 bases, J lost 4 bases, and 9 bases stayed unmatched. Per the germline V gene, CDR1 is SGHNT and CDR2 is YYREEE (reference sequence). The CDR3 has 16 amino acids. CDR3 protein: CASSPRTGASGNTIYF. CDR3 DNA: TGTGCCAGCAGCCCCAGGACAGGGGCCTCCGGAAACACCATATATTTT.

The gene calls are TRBV7-6 and TRBJ1-5; D uncertain. Germline assignment: CDR1 SGHVS and CDR2 FNYEAQ. V was shortened by 1 base and J by 5 bases, with 6 bases between the two germline ends. CDR3 length equals 13 residues. Here the CDR3 DNA reads TGTGCCAGCAGCTTAGGAGGGTATCAGCCCCAGCATTTT. It specifies CASSLGGYQPQHF.

The chain recombines TRBV7-6 with TRBJ2-7, with a tentative D call TRBD1 (7 bases). V gave up 4 bases and J gave up 4 bases, with 17 bases separating them. Germline values: CDR1 SGHVS, CDR2 FNYEAQ. The length of the CDR3 is 15 residues. For the CDR3, the DNA is TGTGCCAGCAGCTCGGGAGCGACAGGGAAATACGAGCAGTACTTC. This translates into CASSSGATGKYEQYF.

There are a few counts of this clone. The V call is TRBV6-4, the J call TRBJ2-3; 7 bases fit TRBD2. V dropped 0 bases and J dropped 1; count of bases not matched to a gene: 4. CDR1 and CDR2 (germline): MRHNA, SNTAGT. The CDR3 runs 16 residues. This chain's CDR3 is CASSDSASGGTDTQYF. In DNA, the CDR3 is TGTGCCAGCAGTGACTCGGCTAGCGGAGGCACAGATACGCAGTATTTT.

V and J are TRBV30 and TRBJ2-1; perhaps TRBD2 as D (7 bases). CDR1 and CDR2 (germline): GTSNPN, SVGIG (reference sequence). V was cut by 1 base and J by 3 bases, with 13 bases left in between. CDR3 length equals 15 residues. This chain's CDR3 is CAWSERGGDYNEQFF. CDR3 nucleotides: TGTGCCTGGAGTGAAAGGGGGGGGGACTACAATGAGCAGTTCTTC.

V is TRBV5-1 and J is TRBJ2-1; D may be TRBD2 (6 bases). The CDR3 runs 14 residues. Between the trimmed V and J ends, which lost 2 bases and 6 bases, there was a span of 12 bases. The germline V gene has CDR1 SGHRS and CDR2 YFSETQ. The chain's CDR3 is CASSFSGGVNEQFF. CDR3 DNA sequence: TGCGCCAGCAGCTTTTCCGGGGGAGTCAATGAGCAGTTCTTC.

The rearrangement uses TRBV28 and TRBJ1-2, with D perhaps TRBD1 (6 bases). The CDR3 has 13 amino acids. CDR1 and CDR2 (germline): MDHEN, SYDVKM. The V end was cut by 6 bases, the J end by 4 bases, with 12 bases between. CDR3: CASRSTGTYGYTF. The CDR3 nucleotides are TGTGCCAGCAGGTCTACAGGGACCTATGGCTACACCTTC.